The 5 T cell receptor beta chains in this list originate from one sample, sequenced in a study of resident and recirculating memory T cells in vitiligo. Generated by immunoSEQ multiplex PCR, the TCRdb table keeps only in-frame clones and is missing some. The repertoire holds about 76,000 clones, with about 90% as singletons. The sequenced sample was blood. Receptor source: a male donor with vitiligo.

The chain uses TRBV7-2 and TRBJ2-7; 7 positions agree with TRBD1. Germline CDR1 is SGHTA and CDR2 is FQGNSA. The CDR3 covers 12 residues. With V trimmed by 4 bases and J by 6 bases, 3 bases remained unmatched. CDR3 nucleotides: TGTGCCAGCAGCTCTACAGGGGTCGAGCAGTACTTC. It specifies CASSSTGVEQYF.

For the CDR3, the DNA is TGTGCCAGCAGTTCTAACAGGGGGAACACTGAAGCTTTCTTT. Translating gives CASSSNRGNTEAFF. The chain has TRBV6-5 and TRBJ1-1, with 7 bases matching TRBD1. The germline CDR1 and CDR2 sequences are MNHEY and SVGAGI. With V trimmed by 4 bases and J by 1 base, 3 bases remained unmatched. This CDR3 has 14 amino acids.

The gene calls are TRBV25-1 and TRBJ2-5; 9 nucleotides match TRBD1. TRBJ2-7 matches the DNA end more closely, so the J call is doubtful. Germline-derived CDR1 and CDR2 are MGHDK and SYGVNS. There are 15 residues in the CDR3. CDR3 protein: CASSEGQGWRYEQYF. CDR3 nucleotide sequence: TGTGCCAGCAGTGAGGGACAGGGATGGCGCTACGAGCAGTACTTC.

The chain recombines TRBV4-3 with TRBJ2-2, with TRBD1 matching over 7 bases. The CDR3 runs 17 residues. Germline CDR1 is LGHNA and CDR2 is YSLEER. V lost 3 bases, J lost 2 bases, and 9 bases stayed unmatched. The CDR3 spells CASSHRYGTDNTGELFF. In nucleotides, the CDR3 is TGCGCCAGCAGCCACCGGTACGGGACAGACAACACCGGGGAGCTGTTTTTT.

The chain has TRBV28 and TRBJ2-7, with D hard to call. The V gene's germline CDR1 is MDHEN and CDR2 SYDVKM. Trimming stripped 3 bases from V and 5 bases from J, with 14 bases between. This CDR3 region has 14 residues. This chain's CDR3 is CASSLGWQYNEQYF. For the CDR3, the DNA is TGTGCCAGCAGTTTGGGCTGGCAGTACAACGAGCAGTACTTC.